The rows below give T cell receptor beta chains drawn from one sample of a study of brain metastases from non-small cell lung cancer. This table comes from immunoSEQ multiplex PCR, and its TCRdb copy is limited to in-frame clones, with some not included. The data hold 4,000 to 6,000 clones, with almost 85% observed a single time. The sequenced sample consisted of primary lung tumor tissue. The receptor set was obtained from a donor at least 40 years old with non-small cell lung cancer. The CDR3 runs from the conserved cysteine through the conserved F or W. The order of the fields is D gene, J gene, V gene, clone size, CDR3 protein, CDR3 DNA. A D gene is named only where the DNA matches it firmly. Clone size is given for some rows only: seen once, a few or many times, or a class if the clone is expanded.

d_gene: NA; j_gene: TRBJ2-1; v_gene: TRBV19; abundance: few; CDR3aa: CASSPGASSYNEQFF; CDR3nt: TGTGCCAGTAGCCCAGGGGCTAGCTCCTACAATGAGCAGTTCTTC
d_gene: NA; j_gene: TRBJ1-2; v_gene: TRBV14; abundance: NA; CDR3aa: CASSQLGTTYGYTF; CDR3nt: TGTGCCAGCAGCCAACTCGGGACAACCTATGGCTACACCTTC
d_gene: NA; j_gene: TRBJ2-7; v_gene: TRBV3-1/TRBV3-2; abundance: NA; CDR3aa: CASSQDLAGEQYF; CDR3nt: TGTGCCAGCAGCCAAGATCTAGCCGGGGAGCAGTACTTC
d_gene: TRBD1; j_gene: TRBJ1-3; v_gene: TRBV7-9; abundance: NA; CDR3aa: CASSPSPTGTGNTIYF; CDR3nt: TGTGCCAGCAGCCCTAGCCCGACAGGGACTGGAAACACCATATATTTT
d_gene: TRBD1; j_gene: TRBJ2-5; v_gene: TRBV14; abundance: NA; CDR3aa: CASSQVGQGARETQYF; CDR3nt: TGTGCCAGCAGCCAAGTTGGGCAGGGGGCCAGAGAGACCCAGTACTTC
d_gene: NA; j_gene: TRBJ1-1; v_gene: TRBV2; abundance: NA; CDR3aa: CASSRGATEAFF; CDR3nt: TGTGCCAGCAGCAGAGGAGCCACTGAAGCTTTCTTT
d_gene: NA; j_gene: TRBJ1-2; v_gene: TRBV7-2; abundance: NA; CDR3aa: CASSLAQLIDGYTF; CDR3nt: TGTGCCAGCAGCTTAGCACAGCTCATTGATGGCTACACCTTC
d_gene: TRBD1; j_gene: TRBJ1-2; v_gene: TRBV5-6; abundance: NA; CDR3aa: CASNRQGRSYGYTF; CDR3nt: TGTGCCAGCAACAGACAGGGGCGGAGCTATGGCTACACCTTC
d_gene: TRBD1; j_gene: TRBJ1-6; v_gene: TRBV27; abundance: once; CDR3aa: CASTPDRGLGTLHF; CDR3nt: TGTGCCAGCACCCCGGACAGGGGGCTTGGAACCCTCCACTTT
d_gene: NA; j_gene: TRBJ2-3; v_gene: TRBV6-5; abundance: NA; CDR3aa: CASSYSTPRTDTQYF; CDR3nt: TGTGCCAGCAGTTACTCGACTCCGCGCACAGATACGCAGTATTTT
d_gene: TRBD2; j_gene: TRBJ2-7; v_gene: TRBV7-2; abundance: NA; CDR3aa: CASSSPSAGGPYEQYF; CDR3nt: TGTGCCAGCAGCTCTCCAAGCGCGGGAGGCCCCTACGAGCAGTACTTC
d_gene: NA; j_gene: TRBJ1-1; v_gene: TRBV11-3; abundance: NA; CDR3aa: CASSPQDKVITEAFF; CDR3nt: TGTGCCAGCAGCCCCCAGGATAAGGTAATTACTGAAGCTTTTTTT
d_gene: NA; j_gene: TRBJ1-2; v_gene: TRBV10-1; abundance: large; CDR3aa: CASTYPAERAELLLNYGYTF; CDR3nt: TGCGCCAGTACATACCCGGCCGAGCGGGCTGAACTACTACTTAACTATGGCTACACCTTC
d_gene: TRBD1; j_gene: TRBJ1-2; v_gene: TRBV15; abundance: few; CDR3aa: CATSPPDRAYGYTF; CDR3nt: TGTGCCACCAGCCCTCCAGACAGGGCCTATGGCTACACCTTC
d_gene: NA; j_gene: TRBJ2-7; v_gene: TRBV18; abundance: NA; CDR3aa: CASSPGEQQYF; CDR3nt: TGTGCCAGCTCCCCGGGAGAGCAGCAGTACTTC
d_gene: NA; j_gene: TRBJ2-5; v_gene: TRBV5-1; abundance: NA; CDR3aa: CASSDPTGVQETQYF; CDR3nt: TGCGCCAGCAGCGACCCGACAGGAGTCCAAGAGACCCAGTACTTC
d_gene: TRBD1; j_gene: TRBJ1-2; v_gene: TRBV27; abundance: NA; CDR3aa: CASSSAGGLDYGYTF; CDR3nt: TGTGCCAGCAGTTCCGCAGGGGGCCTGGACTATGGCTACACCTTC
d_gene: NA; j_gene: TRBJ1-6; v_gene: TRBV3-1/TRBV3-2; abundance: NA; CDR3aa: CASSQVSNSPLHF; CDR3nt: TGTGCCAGCAGCCAAGTGAGTAATTCACCCCTCCACTTT
d_gene: TRBD1; j_gene: TRBJ1-1; v_gene: TRBV28; abundance: NA; CDR3aa: CASSSQGTKNTEAFF; CDR3nt: TGTGCCAGCAGTTCACAGGGGACCAAGAACACTGAAGCTTTCTTT
d_gene: NA; j_gene: TRBJ2-7; v_gene: TRBV21-1; abundance: NA; CDR3aa: CASSKVGVSYEQYF; CDR3nt: TGTGCCAGCAGCAAAGTAGGAGTCTCCTACGAGCAGTACTTC
d_gene: NA; j_gene: TRBJ1-1; v_gene: TRBV4-2; abundance: NA; CDR3aa: CASSRHNTEAFF; CDR3nt: TGTGCCAGCAGCCGACACAACACTGAAGCTTTCTTT
d_gene: NA; j_gene: TRBJ2-7; v_gene: TRBV14; abundance: NA; CDR3aa: CASSWGRSKTVRYEQYF; CDR3nt: TGTGCCAGCAGCTGGGGCAGAAGTAAGACAGTCCGATACGAGCAGTACTTC
d_gene: NA; j_gene: TRBJ2-1; v_gene: TRBV30; abundance: NA; CDR3aa: CAWSFTGEGEQFF; CDR3nt: TGTGCCTGGAGCTTCACGGGAGAGGGTGAGCAGTTCTTC
d_gene: NA; j_gene: TRBJ2-5; v_gene: TRBV5-4; abundance: NA; CDR3aa: CASSLQDFLGETQYF; CDR3nt: TGTGCCAGCAGCTTGCAGGACTTCTTAGGGGAGACCCAGTACTTC
d_gene: NA; j_gene: TRBJ2-7; v_gene: TRBV18; abundance: NA; CDR3aa: CASSPLPGDEQYF; CDR3nt: TGTGCCAGCTCACCTTTACCGGGGGACGAGCAGTACTTC
d_gene: TRBD2; j_gene: TRBJ2-3; v_gene: TRBV30; abundance: NA; CDR3aa: CAWASYSTSGSRNTQYF; CDR3nt: TGTGCCTGGGCATCTTACTCCACTAGCGGGAGTAGAAATACGCAGTATTTT
d_gene: TRBD2; j_gene: TRBJ2-1; v_gene: TRBV9; abundance: NA; CDR3aa: CASSGSGRLDRDNEQFF; CDR3nt: TGTGCCAGCAGCGGGAGCGGGAGACTTGACAGAGACAATGAGCAGTTCTTC
d_gene: TRBD1; j_gene: TRBJ1-5; v_gene: TRBV2; abundance: NA; CDR3aa: CASSPRNRGQPQHF; CDR3nt: TGTGCCAGCAGTCCCCGAAACAGGGGGCAGCCCCAGCATTTT